Listed below are T cell receptor beta chains from one sample, sequenced in a study of blood T cells in healthy people across ages. In TCRdb, the 5' RACE reads were re-called with MiXCR into one record per CDR3 protein. The table has more than 800,000 distinct CDR3 sequences, around 43% seen once. The specimen was blood. These receptors were obtained from a woman aged 60 to 75 in good health. Each CDR3 is given with its conserved first and last residue. D genes are given only for firm matches. A row's size may be missing; if present it is once, few, many or a size class.

v_call: TRBV28; j_call: TRBJ2-3; d_call: TRBD2; clone_size: few; cdr3_nt: TGTGCCAGTAGGCCGGGACTAGCGGGAGCACGGGATACGCAGTATTTT; cdr3_aa: CASRPGLAGARDTQYF
v_call: TRBV20-1; j_call: TRBJ1-1; d_call: NA; clone_size: NA; cdr3_nt: TGCAGTGCCCCTGGGGCTTTCTTT; cdr3_aa: CSAPGAFF
v_call: TRBV7-2; j_call: TRBJ2-7; d_call: TRBD1; clone_size: NA; cdr3_nt: TGTGCCAGCAGCTTAGTCAGACAGGGCTCGGGCGAGCAGTACTTC; cdr3_aa: CASSLVRQGSGEQYF
v_call: TRBV9; j_call: TRBJ2-1; d_call: TRBD2; clone_size: NA; cdr3_nt: TGTGCCAGCAGCGCAACTAGCGGGAGGGCCTTTTCCTACAATGAGCAGTTCTTC; cdr3_aa: CASSATSGRAFSYNEQFF
v_call: TRBV2; j_call: TRBJ2-6; d_call: TRBD1; clone_size: NA; cdr3_nt: TGTGCCAGCAACAGGGGTGCTGGGGCCAACGTCCTGACTTTC; cdr3_aa: CASNRGAGANVLTF
v_call: TRBV6-5; j_call: TRBJ2-4; d_call: NA; clone_size: NA; cdr3_nt: TGTGCCAGCAGTTACGGCAGCGGAGCCAAAAACATTCAGTACTTC; cdr3_aa: CASSYGSGAKNIQYF
v_call: TRBV20-1; j_call: TRBJ2-7; d_call: NA; clone_size: many; cdr3_nt: TGCAGTGCTAGGGCTGGCGGACTCTACGAGCAGTACTTC; cdr3_aa: CSARAGGLYEQYF
v_call: TRBV5-1; j_call: TRBJ2-7; d_call: TRBD1; clone_size: NA; cdr3_nt: TGCGCCAGCAGCCGCCGGGACAGGGACTACGAGCAGTACTTC; cdr3_aa: CASSRRDRDYEQYF
v_call: TRBV15; j_call: TRBJ2-7; d_call: TRBD1; clone_size: NA; cdr3_nt: TGTGCCACCAGCAGGGACAGGGGTCTAGGTTCCTACGAGCAGTACTTC; cdr3_aa: CATSRDRGLGSYEQYF
v_call: TRBV2; j_call: TRBJ1-2; d_call: NA; clone_size: NA; cdr3_nt: TGTGCCAGCATTCCCCGCCTTACGGGGGAGGCCGGCTATGGCTACACCTTC; cdr3_aa: CASIPRLTGEAGYGYTF
v_call: TRBV5-1; j_call: TRBJ1-2; d_call: TRBD1; clone_size: NA; cdr3_nt: TGCGCCAGCGCATGGGGACAGAACTATGGCTACACCTTC; cdr3_aa: CASAWGQNYGYTF
v_call: TRBV7-2; j_call: TRBJ2-1; d_call: NA; clone_size: NA; cdr3_nt: TGTGCCAGCAGCCGACCTTGGGATGAGCAGTTCTTC; cdr3_aa: CASSRPWDEQFF